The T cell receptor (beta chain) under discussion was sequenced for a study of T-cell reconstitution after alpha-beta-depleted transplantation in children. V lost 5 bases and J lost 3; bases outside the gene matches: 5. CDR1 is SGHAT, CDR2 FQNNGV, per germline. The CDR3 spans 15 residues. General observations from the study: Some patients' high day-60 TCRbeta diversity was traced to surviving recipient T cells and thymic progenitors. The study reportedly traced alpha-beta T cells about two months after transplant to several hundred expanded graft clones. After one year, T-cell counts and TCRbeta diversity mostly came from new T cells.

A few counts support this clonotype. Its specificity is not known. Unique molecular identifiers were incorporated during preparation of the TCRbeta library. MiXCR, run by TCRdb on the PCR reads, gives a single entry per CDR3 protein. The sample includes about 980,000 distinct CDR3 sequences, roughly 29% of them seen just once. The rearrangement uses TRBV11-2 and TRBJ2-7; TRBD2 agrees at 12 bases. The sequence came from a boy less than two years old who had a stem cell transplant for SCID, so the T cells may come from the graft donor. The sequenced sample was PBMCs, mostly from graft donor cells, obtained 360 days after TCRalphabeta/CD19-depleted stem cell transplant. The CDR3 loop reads CASSPLAGGDYEQYF. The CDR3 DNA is TGTGCCAGCAGCCCACTAGCGGGGGGAGACTACGAGCAGTACTTC.